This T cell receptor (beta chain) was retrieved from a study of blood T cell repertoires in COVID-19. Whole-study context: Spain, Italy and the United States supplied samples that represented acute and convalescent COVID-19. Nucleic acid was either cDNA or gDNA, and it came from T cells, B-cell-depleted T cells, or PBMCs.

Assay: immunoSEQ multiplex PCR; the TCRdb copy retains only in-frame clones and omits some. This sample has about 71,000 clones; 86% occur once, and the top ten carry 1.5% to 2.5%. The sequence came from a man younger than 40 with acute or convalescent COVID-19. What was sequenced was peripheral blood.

The CDR3: CASRTDRRPLYGYTF. The CDR3 DNA follows: TGTGCCAGCAGGACTGACAGGAGGCCTCTTTATGGCTACACCTTC. The chain recombines TRBV28 with TRBJ1-2; tentatively, D is TRBD1 (6 bases). The CDR3 totals 15 residues. The germline V gene has CDR1 MDHEN and CDR2 SYDVKM. With 6 bases removed from V and 5 bases from J, the gap between germline ends came to 19 bases.